This entry lists 16 T cell receptor beta chains sequenced from one sample in a study of cytomegalovirus exposure and HLA in healthy donors. The data were produced by immunoSEQ multiplex PCR, yet TCRdb's version contains in-frame clones alone and is incomplete. The sample records more than 55,000 clones, more than 70% being singletons. The sample taken for sequencing was PBMCs. The receptors were sampled from a woman between 18 and 29 years old in good health and CMV-seronegative.

The rearrangement links TRBV5-6 to TRBJ1-1; TRBD1 is a possible D gene (6 bases). V was cut by 2 bases and J by 2 bases, with 13 bases left in between. The CDR3 loop spans 15 amino acids. Germline values: CDR1 SGHDT, CDR2 YYEEEE. CDR3 protein: CASSFLPGANTEAFF. The CDR3 coding sequence is TGTGCCAGCAGCTTTCTGCCAGGGGCAAACACTGAAGCTTTCTTT.

This clone appeared a single time. This chain links TRBV28 with TRBJ2-1; 11 bases line up with TRBD2. With 5 bases clipped from V and 4 bases from J, the junction kept 4 bases outside the gene matches. Germline V CDR1 and CDR2: MDHEN, SYDVKM. This CDR3 is built from 15 residues. Here the CDR3 reads CASSAGTSGYNEQFF. In nucleotides, the CDR3 is TGTGCCAGCAGTGCCGGGACTAGCGGATACAATGAGCAGTTCTTC.

J is TRBJ2-7 and V is TRBV7-2; D remains ambiguous. This CDR3 comprises 11 residues. Germline CDR1 SGHTA, CDR2 FQGNSA. Trimming removed 5 bases at V and 2 bases at J, with 4 bases between. The CDR3 sequence is CASSPAYEQYF. The DNA of the CDR3 is TGTGCCAGCAGCCCAGCCTACGAGCAGTACTTC.

The sample holds a few counts of this clone. This rearrangement joins TRBV11-2 to TRBJ2-7; 9 bases map to TRBD2. The V segment lost 4 bases and the J segment 6 bases; nucleotides outside the gene matches: 7. Germline loops: CDR1 SGHAT, CDR2 FQNNGV. The CDR3 is 14 amino acids. CDR3 region: CASSWGGLAGEQYF. The CDR3 region has the DNA TGTGCCAGCAGCTGGGGGGGACTAGCAGGCGAGCAGTACTTC.

This sequence joins TRBV28 and TRBJ2-3; perhaps TRBD2 as D (6 bases). Between the trimmed V and J ends, which lost 5 bases and 5 bases, there was a span of 20 bases. Per germline, CDR1 MDHEN and CDR2 SYDVKM. The CDR3 length is 16 residues. The chain's CDR3 is CASSSQPGGPEDTQYF. The CDR3 nucleotides read TGTGCCAGCAGTAGTCAGCCAGGAGGGCCCGAAGATACGCAGTATTTT.

This chain connects TRBV19 to TRBJ1-1; D may be TRBD1 (6 bases). V was pared by 0 bases and J by 1 base, with 6 bases between. CDR3 size: 14 residues. The germline gives CDR1 LNHDA, CDR2 SQIVND (reference sequence). CDR3: CASSIDRGNTEAFF. For the CDR3, the DNA is TGTGCCAGTAGTATAGACAGGGGGAACACTGAAGCTTTCTTT.

The rearrangement uses TRBV28 and TRBJ1-1, with D possibly matching TRBD1 (5 bases). Trimming took 7 bases from V and 0 from J, leaving 21 bases between them. The CDR3 has 17 residues. Germline CDR1 is MDHEN and CDR2 is SYDVKM. CDR3: CASTPGELRGMNTEAFF. CDR3 in DNA: TGTGCCAGCACCCCGGGAGAGTTAAGGGGCATGAACACTGAAGCTTTCTTT.

The rearrangement joins TRBV5-1 to TRBJ1-2, with D possibly being TRBD1 (5 bases). Germline lookup yields CDR1 SGHRS and CDR2 YFSETQ. This CDR3 contains 16 residues. The germline V and J ends were trimmed by 0 bases and 4 bases, with 16 bases remaining between them. This CDR3 reads CASSLAWQDIPYGYTF. CDR3 bases: TGCGCCAGCAGCTTGGCGTGGCAGGACATACCCTATGGCTACACCTTC.

The J gene is TRBJ1-1, the V gene TRBV6-1, with TRBD1 as a possible D gene (6 bases). Trimming shortened V by 6 bases and J by 4 bases, and 15 bases separated the two germline ends. Germline V lookup: CDR1 MNHNS, CDR2 SASEGT. The CDR3 covers 14 residues. Written as DNA, the CDR3 is TGTGCCAGCAGGGACACAGGGTTTCGCACTGAAGCTTTCTTT. Amino acid sequence: CASRDTGFRTEAFF.

The chain joins TRBV11-2 to TRBJ2-7, with D possibly matching TRBD2 (5 bases). The CDR3 consists of 14 residues. The germline V gene has CDR1 SGHAT and CDR2 FQNNGV. Between the trimmed V and J ends, which lost 5 bases and 2 bases, there was a span of 13 bases. CDR3 sequence: CASSLSALAYEQYF. The CDR3 DNA follows: TGTGCCAGCAGCCTTAGCGCACTAGCCTACGAGCAGTACTTC.

The chain combines TRBV5-4 with TRBJ1-1; 7 bases map to TRBD1. The trim removed 4 bases at V and 5 bases at J, leaving 11 bases unmatched. CDR3 length: 15 residues. The germline gives CDR1 SGHNT, CDR2 YYREEE (reference sequence). The CDR3 protein is CASSLIGQAATEAFF. Written as DNA, the CDR3 is TGTGCCAGCAGCCTGATCGGACAGGCTGCTACTGAAGCTTTCTTT.

The rearrangement links TRBV28 to TRBJ2-3; 12 bases map to TRBD2. Germline CDR1 MDHEN, CDR2 SYDVKM. Trimming cost V 7 bases and J 2 bases; bases outside gene matches: 7. The CDR3 covers 16 residues. The CDR3 loop reads CASTGRTSGDTDTQYF. The DNA for the CDR3 is TGTGCCAGCACGGGTAGGACTAGCGGGGACACAGATACGCAGTATTTT.

This chain connects TRBV6-1 to TRBJ2-7; TRBD1 matches 8 bases. This CDR3 is built from 14 residues. CDR1 and CDR2 from the germline V gene are MNHNS and SASEGT. Trimming cost V 4 bases and J 6 bases; bases outside gene matches: 8. The CDR3 sequence is CASSGDRGVSEQYF. CDR3 nucleotide sequence: TGTGCCAGCAGTGGAGACAGGGGAGTGAGCGAGCAGTACTTC.

The chain couples TRBV30 to TRBJ1-2; 7 nucleotides match TRBD1. With 4 bases clipped from V and 6 bases from J, the junction kept 8 bases outside the gene matches. The V gene's germline CDR1 is GTSNPN and CDR2 SVGIG (reference sequence). This CDR3 is built from 13 residues. CDR3 amino acids: CAWKRQGRDGYTF. The CDR3 DNA reads TGTGCCTGGAAGCGACAGGGAAGAGATGGCTACACCTTC.

The chain joins TRBV15 to TRBJ1-1; unclear D gene. Germline CDR1 is LNHNV and CDR2 is YYDKDF (reference sequence). The germline V and J ends were trimmed by 2 bases and 1 base, with 14 bases remaining between them. This CDR3 is built from 16 residues. The CDR3 DNA is TGTGCCACCAGCAGAACAAGACACAACGCGAACACTGAAGCTTTCTTT. This gives the protein CATSRTRHNANTEAFF.

This chain joins TRBV15 and TRBJ2-3; 8 bases map to TRBD1. J gave up 2 bases and V 4 bases, and 2 bases lay outside the gene matches. Germline-derived CDR1 and CDR2 are LNHNV and YYDKDF (reference sequence). The CDR3 spans 14 residues. The CDR3 spells CATSKGQVTDTQYF. The CDR3 nucleotides read TGTGCCACCAGCAAGGGACAGGTCACAGATACGCAGTATTTT.